These T cell receptor beta chains were read from a single sample in a study of CD8+ T cells in alopecia areata. Generated by immunoSEQ multiplex PCR, the TCRdb table keeps only in-frame clones and is missing some. The sample holds approximately 100,000 clones, 80% to 90% seen once. The source was CD8+ T cells sorted from blood, collected around week 31, from a patient treated with tofacitinib. The receptors were sampled from a human donor with alopecia areata. Both conserved end residues are part of each CDR3. D genes are given only for firm matches. Clone size is stated in some rows and not others, as once, few, many or a class when expanded.

>-|15|TRBJ2-3|TRBV5-1|TRBD1
CASSLGDSLTDTQYF
TGCGCCAGCAGCTTGGGGGACAGCCTTACAGATACGCAGTATTTT
>-|13|TRBJ1-1|TRBV29-1|-
CSVDTALGTEAFF
TGCAGCGTTGATACTGCCCTGGGCACTGAAGCTTTCTTT
>-|18|TRBJ2-3|TRBV7-9|-
CASSSPLGQARITDTQYF
TGTGCCAGCAGCTCGCCCTTAGGGCAGGCTAGGATCACAGATACGCAGTATTTT
>-|13|TRBJ2-1|TRBV27|TRBD2
CASSLSAQRGLFF
TGTGCCAGCAGTTTATCGGCCCAGCGGGGACTGTTCTTC
>-|11|TRBJ2-1|TRBV5-1|-
CASSLLHEQFF
TGCGCCAGCAGCTTGTTGCATGAGCAGTTCTTC
>once|13|TRBJ1-2|TRBV27|-
CASSLLGARGYTF
TGTGCCAGCAGTTTATTGGGGGCTCGGGGCTACACCTTC
>few|12|TRBJ2-7|TRBV7-9|-
CAGSRDVYEQYF
TGTGCCGGCAGCCGGGACGTCTACGAGCAGTACTTC
>-|15|TRBJ2-1|TRBV7-7|-
CASSLGEADYNEQFF
TGTGCTAGCAGCTTAGGGGAGGCAGATTACAATGAGCAGTTCTTC
>once|18|TRBJ2-1|TRBV10-1|-
CASSQNLDTPSSYNEQFF
TGCGCCAGCAGTCAGAACCTCGACACCCCGAGCTCCTACAATGAGCAGTTCTTC
>-|13|TRBJ1-5|TRBV7-9|TRBD1
CASSPDRGQPQHF
TGTGCCAGCAGCCCTGACAGGGGTCAGCCCCAGCATTTT
>-|14|TRBJ2-1|TRBV29-1|TRBD2
CSVGLAGSNNEQFF
TGCAGCGTTGGGCTAGCGGGATCTAACAATGAGCAGTTCTTC
>once|14|TRBJ2-7|TRBV7-9|-
CASSPGQYSYEQYF
TGTGCCAGCAGCCCCGGGCAGTACTCCTACGAGCAGTACTTC
>-|15|TRBJ2-1|TRBV14|-
CASSQETGASNEQFF
TGTGCCAGCAGCCAAGAGACGGGAGCTAGCAATGAGCAGTTCTTC
>-|13|TRBJ2-7|TRBV11-1|TRBD1
CASSGTGSYEQYF
TGTGCCAGCAGCGGGACAGGGAGCTACGAGCAGTACTTC
>-|13|TRBJ2-7|TRBV6-5|-
CASSDGEDPEQYF
TGTGCCAGCAGTGATGGTGAGGACCCCGAGCAGTACTTC
>few|13|TRBJ2-7|TRBV19|-
CASSMRGLDEQYF
TGTGCCAGTAGTATGCGGGGGCTCGACGAGCAGTACTTC
>-|16|TRBJ2-1|TRBV7-6|TRBD2
CASSLGTSGGYNEQFF
TGTGCCAGCAGCCTCGGGACTAGCGGGGGCTACAATGAGCAGTTCTTC
>-|13|TRBJ2-3|TRBV27|-
CASSLARVDTQYF
TGTGCCAGCAGTTTGGCGCGGGTGGATACGCAGTATTTT
>once|14|TRBJ2-1|TRBV7-9|-
CASSLDPGYNEQFF
TGTGCCAGCAGCTTAGATCCAGGGTACAATGAGCAGTTCTTC
>-|14|TRBJ2-3|TRBV4-1|-
CASSQVLRPDTQYF
TGCGCCAGCAGCCAAGTTCTCAGGCCAGATACGCAGTATTTT
>few|13|TRBJ2-1|TRBV5-1|-
CASSPLDYNEQFF
TGCGCCAGCAGCCCGCTAGATTACAATGAGCAGTTCTTC
>-|16|TRBJ2-7|TRBV4-2|-
CASSQVVTDGAYEQYF
TGTGCCAGCAGCCAAGTAGTTACGGACGGAGCCTACGAGCAGTACTTC
>-|14|TRBJ2-7|TRBV30|-
CAWSVGGGEYEQYF
TGTGCCTGGAGTGTAGGAGGGGGCGAGTACGAGCAGTACTTC
>-|13|TRBJ2-7|TRBV15|-
CATSRDSFGEQYF
TGTGCCACCAGCAGAGATTCATTTGGCGAGCAGTACTTC
>-|16|TRBJ2-1|TRBV7-2|-
CASSLGAESSYNEQFF
TGTGCCAGCAGCTTAGGGGCCGAAAGCTCCTACAATGAGCAGTTCTTC
>-|12|TRBJ2-7|TRBV7-9|TRBD1
CATRQGANEQYF
TGTGCCACCCGGCAGGGGGCGAACGAGCAGTACTTC
>-|13|TRBJ2-1|TRBV12-5|-
CASGLVWWGEQFF
TGTGCTAGTGGTTTGGTCTGGTGGGGTGAGCAGTTCTTC
>-|15|TRBJ1-5|TRBV10-3|TRBD1
CAISEDRASNQPQHF
TGTGCCATCAGTGAGGACAGGGCGTCCAATCAGCCCCAGCATTTT
>-|14|TRBJ2-7|TRBV27|-
CASSFGGHSYEQYF
TGTGCCAGCAGTTTTGGCGGGCACTCCTACGAGCAGTACTTC
>-|14|TRBJ1-5|TRBV27|-
CASRAGYSNQPQHF
TGTGCCAGCAGGGCAGGTTATAGCAATCAGCCCCAGCATTTT
>-|14|TRBJ2-3|TRBV11-2|-
CASSVRSSTDTQYF
TGTGCCAGCAGCGTTCGTTCTAGCACAGATACGCAGTATTTT
>-|16|TRBJ2-1|TRBV4-1|TRBD1
CASSHPGTGGHNEQFF
TGCGCCAGCAGCCACCCCGGGACAGGGGGTCACAATGAGCAGTTCTTC
>-|18|TRBJ2-3|TRBV11-2|TRBD2
CASSLDSLAGTSTDTQYF
TGTGCCAGCAGCTTAGATTCGCTAGCGGGGACTAGCACAGATACGCAGTATTTT
>-|15|TRBJ1-1|TRBV5-1|TRBD1
CASSARGPPGGKAFF
TGCGCCAGCAGCGCCCGTGGACCTCCAGGGGGGAAAGCTTTCTTT
>-|13|TRBJ1-1|TRBV14|-
CASSQYKGTEAFF
TGTGCCAGCAGCCAGTATAAGGGCACTGAAGCTTTCTTT
>-|13|TRBJ2-3|TRBV7-3|-
CASSFWGADTQYF
TGTGCCAGCAGCTTCTGGGGAGCAGATACGCAGTATTTT
>once|14|TRBJ2-5|TRBV27|-
CASSIIRGVETQYF
TGTGCCAGCAGTATAATCAGGGGAGTAGAGACCCAGTACTTC
>-|16|TRBJ2-3|TRBV7-9|TRBD2
CASSPPVGGGTDTQYF
TGTGCCAGCAGCCCGCCTGTGGGCGGGGGGACAGATACGCAGTATTTT
>-|14|TRBJ2-7|TRBV21-1|-
CASNKGLSSYEQYF
TGTGCCAGTAACAAGGGACTTAGCTCCTACGAGCAGTACTTC
>-|17|TRBJ2-1|TRBV7-2|TRBD2
CASRSPPGTSPYNEQFF
TGTGCCAGCAGATCACCTCCCGGGACTAGCCCCTACAATGAGCAGTTCTTC
>-|17|TRBJ2-1|TRBV4-1|TRBD2
CASSQDPPSGSYNEQFF
TGCGCCAGCAGCCAAGATCCGCCTAGCGGGAGCTACAATGAGCAGTTCTTC
>-|15|TRBJ2-7|TRBV5-1|TRBD1
CASSLDRGPHYEQYF
TGCGCCAGCAGCTTGGACAGGGGGCCGCATTACGAGCAGTACTTC
>-|17|TRBJ1-1|TRBV9|TRBD1
CASSASGQGKEGTEAFF
TGTGCCAGCAGCGCCTCGGGACAGGGGAAGGAGGGCACTGAAGCTTTCTTT
>-|14|TRBJ2-7|TRBV19|TRBD2
CASSMGLAEYEQYF
TGTGCCAGTAGTATGGGACTAGCGGAGTACGAGCAGTACTTC
>-|14|TRBJ2-7|TRBV5-5|-
CASSFTGNSYEQYF
TGTGCCAGCAGCTTTACGGGGAACTCCTACGAGCAGTACTTC
>-|13|TRBJ2-3|TRBV19|-
CASSTLVTDTQYF
TGTGCCAGTAGTACGTTGGTTACAGATACGCAGTATTTT
>-|15|TRBJ2-7|TRBV11-2|TRBD2
CASSLEAGGGYEQYF
TGTGCCAGCAGCTTAGAAGCGGGAGGAGGATACGAGCAGTACTTC
>-|14|TRBJ1-6|TRBV5-5|-
CASSPGTHNSPLHF
TGTGCCAGCAGCCCCGGGACCCATAATTCACCCCTCCACTTT
>-|15|TRBJ1-4|TRBV6-5|-
CASSYSTRAPEKLFF
TGTGCCAGCAGTTACTCGACCAGGGCTCCTGAAAAACTGTTTTTT
>-|12|TRBJ1-2|TRBV27|-
CASGRVAYGYTF
TGTGCCAGCGGTAGGGTTGCGTATGGCTACACCTTC
>few|14|TRBJ2-7|TRBV2|-
CASRVQGGLYEQYF
TGTGCCAGCAGAGTGCAGGGGGGTTTGTACGAGCAGTACTTC
>-|14|TRBJ2-7|TRBV27|-
CASSGHRSIYEQYF
TGTGCCAGCAGTGGTCACCGTTCAATCTACGAGCAGTACTTC
>few|13|TRBJ2-1|TRBV4-2|-
CASSLGQGWEQFF
TGTGCCAGCAGCTTAGGCCAGGGCTGGGAGCAGTTCTTC
>-|13|TRBJ2-1|TRBV30|-
CAWSETSYNEQFF
TGTGCCTGGAGTGAGACCTCCTACAATGAGCAGTTCTTC
>-|14|TRBJ1-2|TRBV27|-
CASSPGARRDGYTF
TGTGCCAGCAGTCCCGGGGCGCGTCGGGATGGCTACACCTTC